The sequence of this T cell receptor (beta chain) was determined in a study of blood T cell repertoires in COVID-19 (dated by TCRdb to between 2020 and 2021). The study in broad terms: Collaborator samples came from the United States, Italy and Spain and covered acute and convalescent phases of COVID-19. A de-identified subject ID, COVID-19 status, age in years and sex were almost always included in the sample metadata. Where available, HLA class I and class II types were obtained from metadata supplied by the sample provider rather than from assay-based typing. The samples were drawn from two sources: the first 160 participants of the ongoing ImmuneRACE study, and 1,200 or so subjects contributed by 6 global collaborators. A freely available public database, intended as a resource for researchers studying the immune response to SARS-CoV-2, is where the repertoires were released. The prospective study material was composed of cDNA or gDNA derived from T cells, B-cell-depleted T cells, or PBMCs. The dataset comprised deeply sampled blood TCRbeta repertoires from subjects exposed to, actively infected with, or recovered from COVID-19.

Study-wide conclusions, independent of this receptor: How much clinical and demographic metadata was included differed by source and by participant, and the metadata was provided uncurated.

For this clone: What antigen it recognizes has not been identified. Base-call qualities are not available, and no considerably larger clone is one nucleotide away.

TCRbeta CDR3 regions were amplified from genomic DNA using the immunoSEQ Assay, a bias-controlled multiplex PCR. Per the original workflow: The number of nucleated cells in each sample was estimated by amplification of reference gene primers within the assay. To quantify the absolute abundance of each unique TCRbeta CDR3 rearrangement, sequence reads were collapsed and filtered. For each sample, productive Simpson clonality was calculated by taking the square root of Simpson's diversity index across productive rearrangements. TCRdb carries this immuneACCESS record with in-frame sequences only. Its versions omit some clonotypes, under half of them owing to an unresolved V gene in the studies checked, with the rest unexplained. V, J and clone size are those of that table, while D and trimming were read from the DNA. Recorded for this sample are 200,000 to 300,000 clones; around 90% of them occurred a single time. Of the sample, over 4% is held by the ten largest clones.

The V end loses 5 bases and the J end loses 0 bases, and a stretch of 7 bases separates them. The CDR3 has 13 amino acids, counting the end cysteine and phenylalanine. This entry keeps only the CDR3 DNA: 39 bases, framed from base 1. CDR1 SGHVS and CDR2 FNYEAQ are derived from the germline V gene. Another Seattle source contributed samples from volunteer blood donors who had recovered from COVID-19. Whole blood was collected in K2EDTA tubes by collaborating institutions according to the institutions' own protocols. For TCRbeta analysis, collaborators shipped samples as frozen whole blood, isolated PBMCs, or DNA extracted from either of those sample types.

The rearranged chain carries TRBV7-6 and TRBJ1-2, and possibly TRBD1, on 6 matching bases. The sequenced sample consisted of peripheral blood. The sequence came from a man in his 60s who had recovered from COVID-19. The DNA sequence follows: TGTGCCAGCAGCCAGGGGCCTAACTATGGCTACACCTTC. It encodes CASSQGPNYGYTF.